The source of this T cell receptor (beta chain) is a study of CD8 T cells in Susac syndrome. The study, taken as a whole, reports: The study's TCR sequencing and HLA analysis drew on a certain number of individuals. That number was acknowledged as relatively small.

Germline CDR1 is SGHAT and CDR2 is FQNNGV. The CDR3 is 13 residues long. Trimming removed 5 bases at V and 10 bases at J, with 17 bases between. Reverse transcription of about 0.5 to 1 ug RNA used random hexamers. Multiplex PCR with immunoSEQ amplified the TCR beta CDR3 across 54 Vbeta and 13 Jbeta. TCRdb redid the calling of the immunoSEQ multiplex PCR reads with MiXCR, one entry per CDR3 protein. Among under 200,000 distinct CDR3 sequences, approximately 96% were seen once, and the ten largest hold roughly 0.16%. Notes on this clonotype: What it binds is not known.

Isolation of CD8+ and CD4+ T cells was performed negatively, whereas enrichment of TEMRA cells was done by FACS. This TCR was recovered from a human donor with multiple sclerosis. The sequenced sample consisted of CD8+ T cells from PBMCs. V gene TRBV11-2 combines with J gene TRBJ1-1, with D perhaps TRBD1 (6 bases). This CDR3 is CASSGDIRSPAFF. In nucleotides, the CDR3 is TGTGCCAGCAGCGGGGACATCCGTTCCCCAGCTTTCTTT.